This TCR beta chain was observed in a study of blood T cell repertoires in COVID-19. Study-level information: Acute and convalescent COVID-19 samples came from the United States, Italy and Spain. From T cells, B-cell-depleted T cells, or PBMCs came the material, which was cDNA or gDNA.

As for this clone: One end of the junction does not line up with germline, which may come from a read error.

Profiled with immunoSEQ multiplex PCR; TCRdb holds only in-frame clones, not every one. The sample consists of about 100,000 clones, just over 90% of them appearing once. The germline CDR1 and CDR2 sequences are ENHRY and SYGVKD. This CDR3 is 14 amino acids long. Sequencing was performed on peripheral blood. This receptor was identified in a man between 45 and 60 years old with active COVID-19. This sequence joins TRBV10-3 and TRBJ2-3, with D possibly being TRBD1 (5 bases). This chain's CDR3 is CAIRGHTLTDAQYF. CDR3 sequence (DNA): TGTGCCATCAGAGGACATACCCTCACAGATGCGCAGTATTTT.